The next 19 T cell receptor beta chains were all read from a single sample in a study of sequential checkpoint blockade in melanoma. The treatment is: randomized to nivolumab then ipilimumab (arm A) or the reverse (arm B). Sequenced by immunoSEQ multiplex PCR; TCRdb stores in-frame clones only, minus some. The sample lists around 35,000 clones; approximately 30% were seen once. The sequenced sample was tumor tissue (inferred from file names), obtained from a patient given nivolumab and ipilimumab in sequence. The receptors come from a human donor with melanoma.

The chain has TRBV6-8 and TRBJ1-1; D is unresolved. Germline V CDR1 and CDR2: MNHGY, SAAAGT. V dropped 7 bases and J dropped 1 base, with 16 bases sitting between them. The CDR3 is made up of 15 amino acids. DNA of the CDR3: TGTGCCAGCACCCCGACACCGCGGGGGAACACTGAAGCTTTCTTT. This codes for CASTPTPRGNTEAFF.

The chain has TRBV9 and TRBJ2-1; TRBD1 aligns across 7 bases. CDR3 size: 13 residues. The germline V gene encodes CDR1 SGDLS and CDR2 YYNGEE. V lost 5 bases and J lost 9; bases outside the gene matches: 8. CDR3 residues: CASSRDSPGEQFF. In DNA form, the CDR3 reads TGTGCCAGCAGTAGGGACAGCCCCGGTGAGCAGTTCTTC.

In this sample, this clone turned up a few times. V is TRBV19 and J is TRBJ2-3, with D unresolved. Trimming took 7 bases from V and 4 from J, leaving 6 bases between them. The V gene's germline CDR1 is LNHDA and CDR2 SQIVND (reference sequence). The CDR3 runs to 11 residues. CDR3 bases: TGTGCCAGTATGTCAGCAGATACGCAGTATTTT. Translated, it gives CASMSADTQYF.

This sequence joins TRBV18 and TRBJ2-2; 10 bases are shared with TRBD2. V lost 3 bases to trimming and J lost 6 bases; unmatched junction nucleotides: 10. Germline V gene sequence: CDR1 KGHSH, CDR2 LQKENI. The CDR3 is 17 residues long. The CDR3 coding sequence is TGTGCCAGCTCACCCTTAGACCTAGCGGGAGCGGCCGGGGAGCTGTTTTTT. Its protein product is CASSPLDLAGAAGELFF.

The rearrangement joins TRBV6-8 to TRBJ1-1; D unresolved. V was cut by 2 bases and J by 2 bases, with 15 bases left in between. Germline V CDR1 and CDR2: MNHGY, SAAAGT. This CDR3 has 16 residues. CDR3 nucleotides: TGTGCCAGCAGTTACCAGTGGGTTCGGATAAACACTGAAGCTTTCTTT. Translated: CASSYQWVRINTEAFF.

There are a few counts of this clone. V gene TRBV6-8 combines with J gene TRBJ1-5; D uncertain. There are 12 residues in the CDR3. The V end was cut by 6 bases, the J end by 2 bases, with 5 bases between. Germline V CDR1 and CDR2: MNHGY, SAAAGT. CDR3 protein: CASRTGNQPQHF. In DNA form, the CDR3 reads TGTGCCAGCAGAACCGGCAATCAGCCCCAGCATTTT.

This clone was detected only once. This rearrangement joins TRBV25-1 to TRBJ2-5, with TRBD2 matching 8 bases. Looked up from germline, CDR1 is MGHDK and CDR2 is SYGVNS. The ends lost 2 bases at V and 0 bases at J; junction bases unmatched: 5. There are 16 residues in the CDR3. In DNA form, the CDR3 reads TGTGCCAGCAGTGAACTGGCTAGCGGGTACCAAGAGACCCAGTACTTC. Its protein is CASSELASGYQETQYF.

This clone was recorded a few times. The chain joins TRBV28 to TRBJ2-7, with a tentative D call TRBD2 (5 bases). Germline V gene lookup returns CDR1 MDHEN and CDR2 SYDVKM. The V end was cut by 5 bases, the J end by 5 bases, with 19 bases between. CDR3 length: 15 residues. The CDR3 DNA reads TGTGCCAGCAGTATTGGGCCGACGGTGGGAGACGAGCAGTACTTC. Its translation: CASSIGPTVGDEQYF. Full variable domain (outside the CDR3, taken from reference TRBV28 and TRBJ2-7): DVKVTQSSRYLVKRTGEKVFLECVQDMDHENMFWYRQDPGLGLRLIYFSYDVKMKEKGDIPEGYSVSREKKERFSLILESASTNQTSMYLCASSIGPTVGDEQYFGPGTRLTVT.

This clone has a count of ten or more. DNA of the CDR3: TGTGCCAGCAGCGAGGACAGGGTGGCCGCGGCGGGCACTGAAGCTTTCTTT. Translated, it gives CASSEDRVAAAGTEAFF. The chain recombines TRBV11-3 with TRBJ1-1; TRBD1 agrees at 8 bases. J gave up 4 bases and V 5 bases, and 15 bases lay outside the gene matches. CDR1 is SGHNT, CDR2 YENEEA, per germline. This CDR3 spans 17 amino acids.

This clone has just a few counts. The chain carries TRBV11-3 and TRBJ1-5; D not resolved. Deletions cut 3 bases from V and 2 bases from J, with 14 bases between. Germline V gene sequence: CDR1 SGHNT, CDR2 YENEEA. This CDR3 has 16 amino acids. The CDR3 protein is CASSLVGDEGNQPQHF. CDR3 DNA: TGTGCCAGCAGCTTGGTCGGGGATGAGGGCAATCAGCCCCAGCATTTT.

The chain couples TRBV23-1 to TRBJ1-5; possible D gene TRBD1, 5 bases. TRBV23-1 is an ORF for which the function is uncertain. The CDR3 is 15 amino acids. Trimming removed 6 bases from V and 3 bases from J, with 15 bases in between. The CDR3 nucleotides read TGCGCCAGCAGATCCGTAAAAGGGGACAATCAGCCCCAGCATTTT. It encodes CASRSVKGDNQPQHF.

This chain links TRBV6-8 with TRBJ2-7; D gene uncertain. In germline, CDR1 is MNHGY, CDR2 SAAAGT. The CDR3 consists of 13 residues. The ends were cut back, 0 bases at V and 6 bases at J, with 9 bases in the middle. CDR3 nucleotide sequence: TGTGCCAGCAGTTACTCGACCGTCTCCGAGCAGTACTTC. Amino acids: CASSYSTVSEQYF.

This clone was detected many times. V and J are TRBV6-8 and TRBJ1-4; no firm D call. CDR1 is MNHGY and CDR2 is SAAAGT in the germline V gene. The CDR3 covers 14 residues. V was clipped by 11 bases and J by 4 bases, with 17 bases between them. CDR3 loop: CASPSPGNNEKLFF. In DNA form, the CDR3 reads TGTGCCTCCCCCAGTCCGGGAAATAATGAAAAACTGTTTTTT.

The V gene is TRBV10-2, the J gene TRBJ2-7; no reliable D call. CDR1 and CDR2 from the germline V gene are WSHSY and SAAADI. V shed 10 bases and J shed 0 bases, with 13 bases lying between them. This CDR3 has 13 amino acids. The CDR3 reads CATSFGVSYEQYF. DNA of the CDR3: TGCGCCACCTCTTTTGGGGTCTCCTACGAGCAGTACTTC.

This clone occurred once. The J gene is TRBJ1-1, the V gene TRBV5-1; D is uncertain. Trimming stripped 3 bases from V and 6 bases from J, with 15 bases between. Looked up from germline, CDR1 is SGHRS and CDR2 is YFSETQ. The CDR3 has 14 residues. The CDR3 sequence: CASSSNIVVPEAFF. The CDR3 region has the DNA TGCGCCAGCAGCTCAAATATCGTGGTACCTGAAGCTTTCTTT.

This chain joins TRBV19 and TRBJ2-2; the match to TRBD2 covers 15 bases. CDR3 length equals 23 residues. Germline trimming cut 7 bases from V and 4 bases from J; bases unmatched to any gene: 25. Germline V lookup: CDR1 LNHDA, CDR2 SQIVND (reference sequence). CDR3 sequence: CASTQIPGTRTSGRALRTGELFF. The CDR3 bases are TGTGCCAGTACCCAGATTCCCGGGACAAGGACTAGCGGGAGGGCCCTCCGCACCGGGGAGCTGTTTTTT.

This chain connects TRBV19 to TRBJ2-1, with 11 nucleotides matching TRBD2. V shed 8 bases and J 3 bases; nucleotides not matched to a gene: 3. This CDR3 is 14 amino acids long. Germline lookup yields CDR1 LNHDA and CDR2 SQIVND (reference sequence). The CDR3 loop is CASAGLAGYNEQFF. The CDR3 nucleotides are TGTGCCAGTGCTGGACTAGCGGGCTACAATGAGCAGTTCTTC.

With respect to this clone: At one end, the junction sequence differs from germline, possibly due to a read error. At least one base is unread or ambiguous, so its residue appears as X. The chain carries TRBV6-8 and TRBJ1-5; 7 bases are shared with TRBD1. Germline CDR1 is MNHGY and CDR2 is SAAAGT. This CDR3 contains 16 residues. CDR3 nucleotide sequence: TGTGCCAGCAGCAACGGAGGGACAGCTAGCAATCAGCYCCAGCATTTT. Its protein product is CASSNGGTASNQXQHF.

The chain uses TRBV25-1 and TRBJ2-7; the match to TRBD1 covers 10 bases. With 4 bases clipped from V and 6 bases from J, the junction kept 9 bases outside the gene matches. Per germline, CDR1 MGHDK and CDR2 SYGVNS. The CDR3 has 15 amino acids. The CDR3 sequence: CASSAPGTGVSEQYF. For the CDR3, the DNA is TGTGCCAGCAGTGCCCCCGGGACAGGGGTTAGCGAGCAGTACTTC.